These 9 T cell receptor beta chains share one sample of origin, sequenced in a study of cytomegalovirus exposure and HLA in healthy donors. PCR involved 60 Vbeta and 13 Jbeta primers. Using immunoSEQ multiplex PCR, the repertoire was profiled, and TCRdb retains in-frame clones only, with some absent. The sample shows 65,000 to 90,000 clones, under 85% of them seen only once. Sequencing was performed on PBMCs. These receptors were collected from a woman aged 40 to 50 in good health and CMV-seropositive.

The chain is built from TRBV14 and TRBJ2-7; 7 bases map to TRBD2. This CDR3 is built from 14 residues. Looked up from germline, CDR1 is SGHDN and CDR2 is FVKESK. J was trimmed by 2 bases and V by 6 bases; bases with no gene match: 7. The CDR3 DNA follows: TGTGCCAGCAGTCCGGGACTAATAACCTACGAGCAGTACTTC. Translated, it gives CASSPGLITYEQYF.

The chain has TRBV6-1 and TRBJ2-5; 8 nucleotides match TRBD1. J gave up 13 bases and V 2 bases, and 15 bases lay outside the gene matches. Looked up from germline, CDR1 is MNHNS and CDR2 is SASEGT. CDR3 length: 15 residues. The CDR3: CASSEMGAGGEWAYF. In DNA form, the CDR3 reads TGTGCCAGCAGTGAAATGGGGGCAGGGGGCGAGTGGGCGTACTTC.

The V gene is TRBV30, the J gene TRBJ1-3; D unresolved. Germline values: CDR1 GTSNPN, CDR2 SVGIG (reference sequence). This CDR3 has 17 residues. V dropped 2 bases and J dropped 0 bases, with 17 bases sitting between them. As DNA, the CDR3 is TGTGCCTGGAGTCCCGGGGAAAGGTTTGGCTCTGGAAACACCATATATTTT. Translating it yields CAWSPGERFGSGNTIYF.

About this clone: The CDR3 does not close with the conserved phenylalanine or tryptophan, likely indicating a read error. This sequence joins TRBV4-2 and TRBJ1-1; D may be TRBD1 (6 bases). The CDR3 is 15 amino acids. Trimming took off 4 bases at V and 3 bases at J, with 15 bases between the two ends. CDR1 and CDR2 from the germline V gene are LGHNA and YNFKEQ. CDR3 amino acids: CASSPTGYADTEAFV. The CDR3 region has the DNA TGTGCCAGCAGCCCAACAGGGTACGCCGACACTGAAGCTTTCGTT.

The rearrangement links TRBV7-6 to TRBJ2-1; a possible D gene is TRBD1 (5 bases). V was shortened by 8 bases and J by 6 bases, with 14 bases between the two germline ends. This CDR3 has 13 amino acids. CDR1 and CDR2 from the germline V gene are SGHVS and FNYEAQ. In DNA, the CDR3 is TGTGCCAGCGGCTACCAGCAGGGCAATGAGCAGTTCTTC. This translates into CASGYQQGNEQFF.

The chain uses TRBV15 and TRBJ2-1; the D gene is possibly TRBD2 (7 bases). The CDR3 covers 18 residues. Trimming pared 0 bases from V and 5 bases from J, leaving 20 bases between. CDR1 LNHNV and CDR2 YYDKDF come from the germline V gene (reference sequence). The chain's CDR3 is CATSRDHLLVRGHNEQFF. As DNA, the CDR3 is TGTGCCACCAGCAGAGATCACTTGCTAGTGCGGGGGCACAATGAGCAGTTCTTC.

This clone was detected only once. CDR3 nucleotides: TGTGCCAGCAGTTACTCCCGTGACACTGAAGCTTTCTTT. It encodes CASSYSRDTEAFF. This rearrangement joins TRBV6-5 to TRBJ1-1; no clear D. Germline-derived CDR1 and CDR2 are MNHEY and SVGAGI. The CDR3 length is 13 residues. V gave up 0 bases and J gave up 3 bases, with 5 bases separating them.

This clone was detected once. The chain joins TRBV6-6 to TRBJ1-4; D uncertain. The V gene's germline CDR1 is MNHNY and CDR2 SVGAGI (reference sequence). V lost 2 bases and J lost 4, with 11 bases in between. The CDR3 length is 15 residues. CDR3 loop: CASSYVEAINEKLFF. For the CDR3, the DNA is TGTGCCAGCAGTTACGTCGAAGCAATTAATGAAAAACTGTTTTTT.

The table lists this clone with a few counts. The V call is TRBV5-4, the J call TRBJ1-5, with 9 bases lining up with TRBD1. The V gene's germline CDR1 is SGHNT and CDR2 YYREEE (reference sequence). V shed 3 bases and J 14 bases; nucleotides not matched to a gene: 9. The CDR3 extends over 13 amino acids. CDR3 protein: CASSSGQGDGEHF. Here the CDR3 DNA reads TGTGCCAGCAGCTCGGGACAGGGTGACGGTGAGCATTTT.